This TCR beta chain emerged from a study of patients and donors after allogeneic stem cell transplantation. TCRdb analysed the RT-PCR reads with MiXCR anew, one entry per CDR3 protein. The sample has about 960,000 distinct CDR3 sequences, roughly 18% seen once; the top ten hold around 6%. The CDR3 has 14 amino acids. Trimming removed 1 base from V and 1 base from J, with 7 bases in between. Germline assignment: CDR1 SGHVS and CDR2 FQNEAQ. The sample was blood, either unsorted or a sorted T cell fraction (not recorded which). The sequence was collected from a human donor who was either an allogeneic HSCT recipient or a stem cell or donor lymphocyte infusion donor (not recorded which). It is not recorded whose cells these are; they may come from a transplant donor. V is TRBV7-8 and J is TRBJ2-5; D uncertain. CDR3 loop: CASSLVVVQETQYF. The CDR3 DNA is TGTGCCAGCAGCTTAGTGGTTGTCCAAGAGACCCAGTACTTC.